The T cell receptor (beta chain) described here comes from a study of T cells in Graves' hyperthyroidism and ophthalmopathy. The germline gives CDR1 DFQATT, CDR2 SNEGSKA (reference sequence). V gave up 4 bases and J gave up 2 bases, with 11 bases separating them. The CDR3 covers 13 residues. The sample holds many counts of this clonotype. Amplified TCR beta CDR3 regions came from RNA transcripts. RT-PCR in the first round (using the HTBI primer set) targeted the TCR CDR3. Each CDR3 protein is one row after TCRdb ran MiXCR on the multiplex PCR reads. The data contain a few hundred thousand distinct CDR3 sequences, roughly 14% of them seen just once; the ten biggest clones take up less than 9.5%.

The specimen sequenced was blood. The TCR was taken from a woman aged 25 to 39 with Graves' hyperthyroidism. V is TRBV20-1 and J is TRBJ1-2; D is perhaps TRBD1 (5 bases). CDR3 DNA sequence: TGCAGTGCTACCCCGGGGGGGAACTATGGCTACACCTTC. Translating gives CSATPGGNYGYTF.